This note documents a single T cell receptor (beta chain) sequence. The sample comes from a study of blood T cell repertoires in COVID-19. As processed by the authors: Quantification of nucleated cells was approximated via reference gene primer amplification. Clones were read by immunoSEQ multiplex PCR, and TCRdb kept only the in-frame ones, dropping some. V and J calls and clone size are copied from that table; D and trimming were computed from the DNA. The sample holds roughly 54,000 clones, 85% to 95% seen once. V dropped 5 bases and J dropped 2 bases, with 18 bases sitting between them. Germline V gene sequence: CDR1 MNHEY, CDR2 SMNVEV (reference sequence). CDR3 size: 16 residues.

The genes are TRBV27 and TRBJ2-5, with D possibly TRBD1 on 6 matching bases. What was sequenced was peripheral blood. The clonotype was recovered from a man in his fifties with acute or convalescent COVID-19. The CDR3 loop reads CASSPPPGTLQETQYF. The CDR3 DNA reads TGTGCCAGCAGTCCCCCCCCGGGGACACTTCAAGAGACCCAGTACTTC.